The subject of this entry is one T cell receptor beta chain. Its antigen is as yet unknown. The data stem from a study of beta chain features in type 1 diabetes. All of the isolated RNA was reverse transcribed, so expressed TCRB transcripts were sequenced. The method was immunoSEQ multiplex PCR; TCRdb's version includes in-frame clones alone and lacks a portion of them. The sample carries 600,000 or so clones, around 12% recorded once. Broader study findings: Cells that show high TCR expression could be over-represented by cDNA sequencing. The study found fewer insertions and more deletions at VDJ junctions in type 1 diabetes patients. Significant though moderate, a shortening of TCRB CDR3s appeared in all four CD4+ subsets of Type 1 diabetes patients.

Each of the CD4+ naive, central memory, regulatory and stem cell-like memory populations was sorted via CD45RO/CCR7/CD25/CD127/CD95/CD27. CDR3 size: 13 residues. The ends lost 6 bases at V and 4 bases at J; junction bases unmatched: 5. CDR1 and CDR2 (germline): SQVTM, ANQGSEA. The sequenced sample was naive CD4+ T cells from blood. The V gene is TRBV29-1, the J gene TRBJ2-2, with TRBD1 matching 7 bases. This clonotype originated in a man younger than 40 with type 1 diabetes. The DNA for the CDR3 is TGCAGCGTCTCGGGACAGTCCACCGGGGAGCTGTTTTTT. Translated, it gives CSVSGQSTGELFF.